The 8 T cell receptor beta chains below all came from one sample that was sequenced in a study of cytomegalovirus exposure and HLA in healthy donors. Primers included in the PCR were 60 Vbeta and 13 Jbeta primers. Produced via immunoSEQ multiplex PCR; TCRdb's table is partial and in-frame only. Of 100,000 to 150,000 clones listed, 60% to 85% were seen once; the top ten hold 1.2%. Specimen: PBMCs. The receptors stem from a female donor in good health and CMV-seronegative.

The genes are TRBV27 and TRBJ1-2, with TRBD1 matching over 8 bases. V lost 8 bases and J lost 3; bases outside the gene matches: 8. Germline V gene data show CDR1 as MNHEY and CDR2 as SMNVEV (reference sequence). The CDR3 is made up of 14 amino acids. CDR3 residues: CASSGTGGYYGYTF. CDR3 coding DNA: TGTGCCAGCTCCGGGACAGGAGGTTACTATGGCTACACCTTC.

This rearrangement joins TRBV2 to TRBJ2-1; 11 bases agree with TRBD2. With V trimmed by 9 bases and J by 0 bases, 7 bases remained unmatched. The germline V gene has CDR1 SNHLY and CDR2 FYNNEI. The length of the CDR3 is 16 residues. For the CDR3, the DNA is TGTGCCAGTAGCGGGGGGGGTCCGAGCTCCTACAATGAGCAGTTCTTC. Protein product: CASSGGGPSSYNEQFF.

The CDR3 DNA is TGCACCAGCAGCCAAGAAGGCCCAGCGGAGTTAGCCAAAAACAGTCAGTACTTC. Translation gives CTSSQEGPAELAKNSQYF. The V gene is TRBV1, the J gene TRBJ2-4; TRBD2, the D gene given by the table, was not confirmed from the DNA. TRBV1 is shown as a pseudogene. The CDR3 spans 18 residues.

The chain combines TRBV5-1 with TRBJ2-1; 8 bases match TRBD2. V trimming: 0 bases; J trimming: 8 bases; junction bases outside the gene matches: 7. CDR1 SGHRS and CDR2 YFSETQ come from the germline V gene. The CDR3 totals 15 residues. CDR3 region: CASSLGPAGVDEQFF. The CDR3 DNA sequence: TGCGCCAGCAGCTTGGGACCAGCGGGAGTCGATGAGCAGTTCTTC.

The V call is TRBV2, the J call TRBJ2-7; 10 nucleotides line up with TRBD2. This CDR3 has 14 residues. Losses at the gene ends were 6 bases for V and 3 bases for J; bases not matched to a gene: 5. Germline V lookup: CDR1 SNHLY, CDR2 FYNNEI. Written as DNA, the CDR3 is TGTGCCAGCAGCCTTCTAGCGGGAGTCTACGAGCAGTACTTC. Amino acid sequence: CASSLLAGVYEQYF.

The chain is built from TRBV28 and TRBJ2-5; TRBD1 agrees at 9 bases. The V and J ends lost 5 bases and 3 bases, in that order; junction bases with no gene match: 10. The CDR3 spans 16 residues. Germline CDR1 MDHEN, CDR2 SYDVKM. In DNA form, the CDR3 reads TGTGCCAGCAGTCTCTTCGGGACAGGGCGGAAAGAGACCCAGTACTTC. Protein sequence: CASSLFGTGRKETQYF.

V and J are TRBV5-5 and TRBJ1-2, with a weak D call TRBD1 (5 bases). The CDR3 loop spans 13 amino acids. The V gene's germline CDR1 is SGHKS and CDR2 YYEKEE (reference sequence). V was shortened by 1 base and J by 3 bases, with 7 bases between the two germline ends. The CDR3 DNA sequence: TGTGCCAGCAGCTTGCCAGGGCACTATGGCTACACCTTC. It specifies CASSLPGHYGYTF.

The V call is TRBV2, the J call TRBJ1-2, with D tentatively TRBD1 (5 bases). This CDR3 has 15 residues. Germline V lookup: CDR1 SNHLY, CDR2 FYNNEI. Trimming pared 6 bases from V and 6 bases from J, leaving 20 bases between. CDR3 in DNA: TGTGCCAGCAGGCCAGGGCGTAGTGACCGAGATGGCTACACCTTC. Its protein product is CASRPGRSDRDGYTF.